This T cell receptor (beta chain) was found in a study of T cell responses to AZD1222 COVID-19 vaccine (dated by TCRdb to about 2021). Notes on the research overall: TCR sequencing covered more than 230 trial participants: some 210 given two doses of AZD1222 and approximately 25 given two doses of MenACWY control vaccine. Trial participants were enrolled into age subgroups of 18-55, 56-69 and 70-plus years, which contained about 150, 27 and 61 TCR-sequenced participants, respectively.

The CDR3 runs 15 residues from the cysteine to the phenylalanine. Only the CDR3 region is kept as DNA, spanning 45 bases read in frame from base 1. Here V drops 3 bases and J drops 1 base, and the junction holds 5 bases not matched to any gene. CDR1 and CDR2 are drawn from the germline V gene: SGHDN, FVKESK. As to this clone: The antigen this receptor binds is unknown. No base-level quality is on record; no much larger clone is a single base apart.

The CDR3 regions of human TCRbeta chains were subjected to immunosequencing. The authors' analysis ran thus. TCRs in the repertoires were compared against a reference library of SARS-CoV-2-specific TCRs that had been generated with the MIRA antigen-specificity platform. Breadth was defined as the fraction of unique TCRs that were SARS-CoV-2-associated. Depth was defined as the fraction of total T cells that were SARS-CoV-2-associated. Using the MIRA data, each spike-specific TCR was assigned both to the spike region to which the TCR was reactive and to a CD4 or CD8 class. Log10-transformed breadth and depth values were compared by one-way ANOVA with Sidak's multiple comparisons tests. TCRdb obtained this table from immuneACCESS and retained in-frame rearrangements with V and J assigned. These tables miss some clones; where compared with another copy, unresolved V genes account for less than half of the shortfall, and the remainder is unexplained. V and J calls and clone size are as listed in that table; D and trimming were resolved from the DNA. The sample table holds 90,000 to 150,000 clones, of which 90% were seen once. The top ten hold roughly 4.2% of the sample.

This specimen's time point label, per the study, means: about 28 days (+/-7) after the second vaccine dose. Reading the label with the study, this specimen's treatment or condition is: meningococcal conjugate vaccine given as trial control. Vaccinee samples were obtained from the UK trials COV001 and COV002, which included a single-blind randomized controlled phase 2/3 trial of AZD1222 (ChAdOx1 nCoV-19) in healthy adults. For TCRbeta chain sequencing, PBMC samples from trial participants were taken at day 0 and at day 28 after the second dose. What the research found in general, with its limitations: In the small 56-69-year group, the increase in depth fell short of significance, most likely because of low power. After two AZD1222 doses, both the breadth and the depth of spike-specific TCRs were significantly higher than at day 0 and than in MenACWY recipients. No day 14 peak-response samples were available, so repertoires were characterized only after the peak T cell response. The whole spike protein was spanned by vaccine-associated CD4 TCRs, and dominant responses were seen in regions 160-218 and 743-854. Only 5 to 7 AZD1222 recipients were SARS-CoV-2 seropositive at baseline, limiting conclusions about previously exposed vaccinees. Nearly half of unique spike-specific TCRs reportedly recognized epitopes outside regions mutated in the B.1.351 and B.1.1.7 variants. Participants were mostly white British and included more females than males, and it was suggested by the authors that clonal diversity may have been underestimated.

Sequencing was performed on peripheral blood, taken 28 days after the second dose of the MenACWY control vaccine. The source is an adult who received the MenACWY meningococcal vaccine as a control. The V and J segments used are TRBV14 and TRBJ2-7, with 8 bases aligning to TRBD2. CDR3 region: CASSHSGTRSYEQYF. In nucleotide form, the sequence is TGTGCCAGCAGCCACAGCGGGACTAGATCCTACGAGCAGTACTTC.